Below, 25 T cell receptor beta chains from the same sample are listed, as sequenced in a study of T cell repertoires in cytomegalovirus infection. TCRdb reprocessed the reads via MiXCR and lists one record per CDR3 protein. The sample contains about half a million distinct CDR3 sequences, around 30% of which appear only once. These receptors are not linked to any known antigen. The input for sequencing was cultured PBMCs, taken from culture after CMV antigen stimulation. The receptors come from a human donor in good health (CMV status not recorded). Some clones in this sample may be carry-over from other donors' samples.

The chain employs TRBV6-1 and TRBJ2-2; D not certain. CDR3 length: 13 residues. With 7 bases removed from V and 5 bases from J, the gap between germline ends came to 11 bases. Germline assignment: CDR1 MNHNS and CDR2 SASEGT. CDR3 nucleotides: TGTGCCAGCACTTACCCTAATACCGGGGAGCTGTTTTTT. Encoded protein: CASTYPNTGELFF.

The chain has TRBV19 and TRBJ1-5; maybe TRBD1 (5 bases). The CDR3 covers 14 residues. CDR1 is LNHDA, CDR2 SQIVND, per germline (reference sequence). V was clipped by 10 bases and J by 3 bases, with 16 bases between them. CDR3 sequence reads: CATTSGANNQPQHF. Written as DNA, the CDR3 is TGTGCCACCACAAGCGGGGCGAACAATCAGCCCCAGCATTTT.

CDR3 sequence (DNA): TGTGCCAGCAGCGCAACAAGCGGGAGCTGGGAGACCCAGTACTTC. Protein: CASSATSGSWETQYF. The chain is built from TRBV9 and TRBJ2-5; TRBD2 matches at 8 bases. Germline V gene data show CDR1 as SGDLS and CDR2 as YYNGEE. V shed 3 bases, J shed 5 bases, and the junction held 9 bases outside the gene matches. The CDR3 consists of 15 residues.

The V gene is TRBV20-1, the J gene TRBJ2-7; 9 nucleotides align to TRBD2. V trimming: 3 bases; J trimming: 2 bases; junction bases outside the gene matches: 11. Germline CDR1 DFQATT, CDR2 SNEGSKA (reference sequence). The CDR3 consists of 16 residues. CDR3 in DNA: TGCAGTGCTAGGGCTGACGCGGGAGGGTCCACCTACGAGCAGTACGTC. Protein product: CSARADAGGSTYEQYV.

The V and J genes are TRBV7-8 and TRBJ2-2, with 7 bases that match TRBD2. Germline V gives CDR1 SGHVS, CDR2 FQNEAQ. The V and J ends lost 2 bases and 2 bases, in that order; junction bases with no gene match: 11. This CDR3 is 18 amino acids long. CDR3 sequence reads: CASSLPRTSPINTGELFF. DNA for the CDR3: TGTGCCAGCAGCTTACCTCGGACTAGTCCAATAAACACCGGGGAGCTGTTTTTT. Using reference TRBV7-8 and TRBJ2-2 for the parts outside the CDR3, the full variable domain is GAGVSQSPRYKVAKRGQDVALRCDPISGHVSLFWYQQALGQGPEFLTYFQNEAQLDKSGLPSDRFFAERPEGSVSTLKIQRTQQEDSAVYLCASSLPRTSPINTGELFFGEGSRLTVL.

The V call is TRBV20-1, the J call TRBJ2-5; the D gene is possibly TRBD2 (5 bases). The V end lost 1 base, the J end lost 4 bases, and 16 bases lay between the germline ends. Germline V gives CDR1 DFQATT, CDR2 SNEGSKA (reference sequence). This CDR3 is built from 15 residues. The CDR3 is CSARVGSVAGETQYF. CDR3 nucleotide sequence: TGCAGTGCTAGAGTGGGATCGGTTGCGGGAGAGACCCAGTACTTC.

This clonotype appeared a few times. The chain links TRBV7-2 to TRBJ2-1, with TRBD2 matching 9 bases. CDR3 size: 15 residues. V shed 1 base, J shed 8 bases, and the junction held 6 bases outside the gene matches. CDR1 SGHTA and CDR2 FQGNSA come from the germline V gene. CDR3: CASSLVAGGPDEQFF. The CDR3 DNA reads TGTGCCAGCAGCTTAGTGGCGGGAGGGCCTGATGAGCAGTTCTTC.

This clonotype was counted between two and nine times. The CDR3 sequence: CASSNPAGTSGRNEQFF. In nucleotides, the CDR3 is TGTGCCAGCAGTAACCCAGCCGGGACTAGCGGGAGGAATGAGCAGTTCTTC. This rearrangement joins TRBV28 to TRBJ2-1, with TRBD2 matching over 15 bases. The junction had 9 bases not matched to a gene; V was cut back by 5 bases and J by 7 bases. The CDR3 extends over 17 amino acids. Germline V CDR1 and CDR2: MDHEN, SYDVKM.

This clonotype has only a few counts. V and J are TRBV11-2 and TRBJ2-1, with D possibly TRBD2 on 6 matching bases. Germline V gives CDR1 SGHAT, CDR2 FQNNGV. The length of the CDR3 is 16 residues. The V end was cut by 0 bases, the J end by 2 bases, with 11 bases between. This chain's CDR3 is CASSLEVGSPYNEQFF. Here the CDR3 DNA reads TGTGCCAGCAGCTTAGAAGTCGGGAGCCCCTACAATGAGCAGTTCTTC.

This clonotype showed up just once. The chain has TRBV10-3 and TRBJ1-1; 9 nucleotides match TRBD1. The CDR3 totals 13 residues. With V trimmed by 4 bases and J by 3 bases, 0 bases remained unmatched. The germline V gene encodes CDR1 ENHRY and CDR2 SYGVKD. Here the CDR3 reads CAISGTGDTEAFF. CDR3 coding DNA: TGTGCCATCAGTGGGACAGGGGACACTGAAGCTTTCTTT.

This clonotype was detected once. This chain joins TRBV6-2 or TRBV6-3 and TRBJ2-3; 13 bases match TRBD2. V lost 2 bases and J lost 2; bases outside the gene matches: 4. This CDR3 region has 17 residues. CDR1 and CDR2 (germline): MNHEY, SVGEGT. DNA for the CDR3: TGTGCCAGCAGTTACGGACTAGCGGGAGTATTCACAGATACGCAGTATTTT. The encoded protein is CASSYGLAGVFTDTQYF.

V and J are TRBV28 and TRBJ1-1; D unclear. The CDR3 is made up of 15 amino acids. Germline V gene data show CDR1 as MDHEN and CDR2 as SYDVKM. Trimming shortened V by 3 bases and J by 4 bases, and 15 bases separated the two germline ends. The CDR3 coding sequence is TGTGCCAGCAGTTTTTGGCCGGGTGCGGGCACTGAAGCTTTCTTT. As protein: CASSFWPGAGTEAFF.

This chain links TRBV7-2 with TRBJ2-3, with TRBD2 as a possible D gene (5 bases). The length of the CDR3 is 11 residues. Germline CDR1 SGHTA, CDR2 FQGNSA. V lost 2 bases and J 14 bases, leaving 11 bases between the germline ends. The CDR3 bases are TGTGCCAGCAGCTTAATGGACCGGGGGTATTTT. As protein: CASSLMDRGYF.

The chain recombines TRBV12-3 or TRBV12-4 with TRBJ1-5, with a weak D call TRBD1 (5 bases). The CDR3 is 12 amino acids. The ends were cut back, 6 bases at V and 3 bases at J, with 6 bases in the middle. CDR3 loop: CASRTDNQPQHF. For the CDR3, the DNA is TGTGCCAGCAGGACAGACAATCAGCCCCAGCATTTT.

This clonotype has only a few counts. This chain links TRBV29-1 with TRBJ2-6; no reliable D call. Per the germline V gene, CDR1 is SQVTM and CDR2 is ANQGSEA. The V and J ends lost 6 bases and 3 bases respectively, with 3 bases between them. The CDR3 has 11 residues. CDR3 amino acids: CSVLGANVLTF. CDR3 bases: TGCAGCGTCCTTGGGGCCAACGTCCTGACTTTC.

This rearrangement joins TRBV24-1 to TRBJ2-1; the D gene could be TRBD1 or TRBD2 (6 bases each). The CDR3 is made up of 14 amino acids. Germline V gene sequence: CDR1 KGHDR, CDR2 SFDVKD. V was trimmed by 5 bases and J by 6 bases, leaving 13 bases between them. The CDR3 nucleotides read TGTGCCACCAGTGGCTTCGGGGGCAGCAATGAGCAGTTCTTC. Translating it yields CATSGFGGSNEQFF.

The chain joins TRBV7-9 to TRBJ2-1; D is undetermined. The CDR3 runs to 14 residues. The germline CDR1 and CDR2 sequences are SEHNR and FQNEAQ (reference sequence). V was pared by 1 base and J by 6 bases, with 10 bases between. CDR3 amino acids: CASSLGAKGNEQFF. Here the CDR3 DNA reads TGTGCCAGCAGCTTAGGAGCGAAGGGCAATGAGCAGTTCTTC. The full variable domain, with the rest looked up from reference TRBV7-9 and TRBJ2-1, is DTGVSQNPRHKITKRGQNVTFRCDPISEHNRLYWYRQTLGQGPEFLTYFQNEAQLEKSRLLSDRFSAERPKGSFSTLEIQRTEQGDSAMYLCASSLGAKGNEQFFGPGTRLTVL.

The V gene is TRBV6-6, the J gene TRBJ2-7, with D hard to call. Trimming pared 6 bases from V and 3 bases from J, leaving 9 bases between. CDR1 and CDR2 from the germline V gene are MNHNY and SVGAGI (reference sequence). This CDR3 region has 12 residues. CDR3 DNA: TGTGCCAGCAGGTACGACAACTACGAGCAGTACTTC. This codes for CASRYDNYEQYF.

The chain uses TRBV20-1 and TRBJ2-7, with D hard to call. Germline-derived CDR1 and CDR2 are DFQATT and SNEGSKA (reference sequence). Trimming left V 3 bases short and J 2 bases short, with 11 bases between. The CDR3 sequence is 13 residues long. Written as DNA, the CDR3 is TGCAGTGCTAGGAAAGGGTTTACCTACGAGCAGTACTTC. Its protein is CSARKGFTYEQYF.

There are a few counts of this clonotype. The chain links TRBV4-3 to TRBJ2-3; no firm D call. The CDR3 has 16 residues. V was shortened by 0 bases and J by 1 base, with 11 bases between the two germline ends. In germline, CDR1 is LGHNA, CDR2 YSLEER. The CDR3 region is CASSQEGRRGTDTQYF. The CDR3 coding sequence is TGCGCCAGCAGCCAAGAGGGTAGAAGAGGCACAGATACGCAGTATTTT.

The chain links TRBV7-2 to TRBJ2-2; unclear D gene. Trimming left V 5 bases short and J 3 bases short, with 10 bases between. CDR3 length: 14 residues. CDR1 is SGHTA, CDR2 FQGNSA, per germline. The CDR3 spells CASSLPQYTGELFF. As DNA, the CDR3 is TGTGCCAGCAGCCTCCCACAGTACACCGGGGAGCTGTTTTTT.

The rearrangement links TRBV7-2 to TRBJ2-1; 8 bases agree with TRBD2. The V and J ends lost 7 bases and 15 bases, in that order; junction bases with no gene match: 23. The CDR3 contains 16 residues. In germline, CDR1 is SGHTA, CDR2 FQGNSA. CDR3 amino acids: CASTSLGNSPSGLMFF. CDR3 bases: TGTGCCAGCACCAGCTTAGGTAATTCGCCTAGCGGGTTGATGTTCTTC.

The genes are TRBV19 and TRBJ2-3; 8 bases line up with TRBD2. The germline V gene encodes CDR1 LNHDA and CDR2 SQIVND (reference sequence). The CDR3 is 13 residues long. The junction had 2 bases not matched to a gene; V was cut back by 7 bases and J by 2 bases. CDR3 DNA sequence: TGTGCCAGTAAGACTAGCGCCACAGATACGCAGTATTTT. This sequence encodes CASKTSATDTQYF.

This sequence joins TRBV18 and TRBJ1-6; possible D gene TRBD1, 5 bases. The germline V and J ends were trimmed by 2 bases and 6 bases, with 23 bases remaining between them. The CDR3 runs 19 residues. Germline V gene sequence: CDR1 KGHSH, CDR2 LQKENI. This chain's CDR3 is CASSPTPPGPFSSNSPLHF. CDR3 DNA sequence: TGTGCCAGCTCACCAACCCCCCCGGGACCATTTTCTTCTAATTCACCCCTCCACTTT.

The genes are TRBV6-6 and TRBJ2-3, with 13 positions matching TRBD2. Germline lookup yields CDR1 MNHNY and CDR2 SVGAGI (reference sequence). Trimming took 5 bases from V and 2 from J; bases not matched to a gene: 4. This CDR3 is built from 16 residues. The CDR3 loop reads CASSQGLAGTTDTQYF. The CDR3 DNA reads as TGTGCCAGCAGTCAGGGACTAGCGGGGACCACAGATACGCAGTATTTT.